This T cell receptor (beta chain) was identified in a study of T cell responses to AZD1222 COVID-19 vaccine. Study results and limitations: Close to half of all spike-specific TCRs reportedly target regions of the variants that are unmutated.

Deletions cut 4 bases from V and 0 bases from J, with 1 base between. From germline, CDR1 is SGHRS and CDR2 YFSETQ. There are 11 residues in the CDR3. This clone was observed a few times. Its cognate antigen is unknown. The method was immunoSEQ multiplex PCR; TCRdb's version includes in-frame clones alone and lacks a portion of them. The table has tens of thousands of clones, roughly 90% seen once; the top ten hold roughly 8.3%. This chain uses TRBV5-1 with TRBJ2-5; no definite D call. The source is an adult in good health. The sample was peripheral blood, taken on day 0 of AZD1222 vaccination. CDR3 DNA: TGCGCCAGCAGCAACCAAGAGACCCAGTACTTC. Its translation is CASSNQETQYF.